This TCR beta chain was recorded in a study of OX40 agonist ivuxolimab in advanced cancers. On the study more broadly: Aged 23 to 79 with a mean of roughly 65 years, they were almost 85% male.

Some clones are missing from TCRdb's copy, which holds only in-frame ones; the method was immunoSEQ multiplex PCR. This sample yields 45,000 to 60,000 clones, of which roughly 90% are seen a single time; just under 8% belongs to the top ten. This sample comprised CD4+ or CD8+ T cells sorted from blood, obtained in a trial of the OX40 agonist ivuxolimab. The source is an adult with an advanced solid tumor such as melanoma, head and neck, liver or kidney cancer.

In nucleotides, the CDR3 is TGTGCCAGCAGTTACCCAGCAGGGACTGGGACAGATACGCAGTATTTT. As protein: CASSYPAGTGTDTQYF. The chain combines TRBV6-5 with TRBJ2-3, with D maybe TRBD2 (6 bases). Between the trimmed V and J ends, which lost 2 bases and 3 bases, there was a span of 15 bases. Germline CDR1 MNHEY, CDR2 SVGAGI. This CDR3 has 16 amino acids.